This TCR beta chain was sequenced for a study of T-cell reconstitution after alpha-beta-depleted transplantation in children. General study results and limits: From surviving recipient T cells and thymic progenitors came the high day-60 TCRbeta diversity observed in some patients. About two months after transplant, alpha-beta T cells reportedly came from several hundred expanded graft clones. The main origin of T-cell counts and diversity one year after transplant was newly produced T cells.

There are many counts of this clonotype. Its matching antigen is unknown. Germline lookup yields CDR1 SGHTA and CDR2 FQGNSA. V dropped 5 bases and J dropped 6 bases, with 17 bases sitting between them. CDR3 size: 16 residues. Unique molecular identifiers were incorporated during preparation of the TCRbeta library. MiXCR, applied by TCRdb to the PCR reads, yields one record per CDR3 protein. The repertoire holds 250,000 to 400,000 distinct CDR3 sequences, with around 25% as singletons. The starting material was PBMCs, mostly from graft donor cells, obtained 180 days after TCRalphabeta/CD19-depleted stem cell transplant. The sequence came from a male patient between 10 and 17 years old who had a stem cell transplant for acute lymphoblastic leukemia, so the T cells may come from the graft donor. The gene calls are TRBV7-2 and TRBJ1-6; no clear D gene. In DNA, the CDR3 is TGTGCCAGCAGCGGAGGGCGGAACTCTGGTAATTCACCCCTCCACTTT. Translating it yields CASSGGRNSGNSPLHF.